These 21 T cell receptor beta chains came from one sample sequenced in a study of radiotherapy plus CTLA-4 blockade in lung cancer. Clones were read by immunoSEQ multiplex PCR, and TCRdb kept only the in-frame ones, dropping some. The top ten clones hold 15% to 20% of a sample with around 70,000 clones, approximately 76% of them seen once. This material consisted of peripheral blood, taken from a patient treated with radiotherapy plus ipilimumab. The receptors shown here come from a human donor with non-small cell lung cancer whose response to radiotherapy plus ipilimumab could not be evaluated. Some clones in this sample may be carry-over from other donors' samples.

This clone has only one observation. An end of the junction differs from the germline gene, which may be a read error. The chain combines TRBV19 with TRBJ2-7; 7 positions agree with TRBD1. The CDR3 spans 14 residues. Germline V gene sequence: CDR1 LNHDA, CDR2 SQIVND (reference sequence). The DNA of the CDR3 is TGTGCCAGTAGTGTAGACAGGGACTCCTACGAGCAGTACTTC. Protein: CASSVDRDSYEQYF.

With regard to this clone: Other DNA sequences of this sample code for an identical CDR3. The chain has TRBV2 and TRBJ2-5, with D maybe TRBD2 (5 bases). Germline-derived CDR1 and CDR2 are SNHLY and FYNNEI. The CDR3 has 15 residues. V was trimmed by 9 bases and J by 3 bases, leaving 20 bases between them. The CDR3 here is CASSAETGDEETQYF. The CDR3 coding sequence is TGTGCCAGTAGCGCTGAGACGGGTGACGAAGAGACCCAGTACTTC.

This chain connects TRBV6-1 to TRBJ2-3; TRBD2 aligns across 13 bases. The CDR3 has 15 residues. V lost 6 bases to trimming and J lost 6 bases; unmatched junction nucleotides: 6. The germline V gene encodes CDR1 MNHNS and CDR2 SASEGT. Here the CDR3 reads CASRRTSGGPDTQYF. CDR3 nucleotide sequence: TGTGCCAGCAGGCGGACTAGCGGGGGCCCGGATACGCAGTATTTT.

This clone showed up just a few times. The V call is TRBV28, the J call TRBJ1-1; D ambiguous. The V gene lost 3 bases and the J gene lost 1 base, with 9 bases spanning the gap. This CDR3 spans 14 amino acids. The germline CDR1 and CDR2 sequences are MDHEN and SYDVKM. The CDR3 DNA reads TGTGCCAGCAGTTTGACGGGGTGGAACACTGAAGCTTTCTTT. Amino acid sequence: CASSLTGWNTEAFF.

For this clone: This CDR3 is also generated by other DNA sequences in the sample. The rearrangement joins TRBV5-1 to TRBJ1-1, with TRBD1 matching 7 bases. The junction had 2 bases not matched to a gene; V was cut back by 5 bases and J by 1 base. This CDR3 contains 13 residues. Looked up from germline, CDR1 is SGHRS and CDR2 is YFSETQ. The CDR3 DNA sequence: TGCGCCAGCAGTCGGGACAGGAACACTGAAGCTTTCTTT. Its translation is CASSRDRNTEAFF. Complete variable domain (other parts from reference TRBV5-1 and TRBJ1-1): KAGVTQTPRYLIKTRGQQVTLSCSPISGHRSVSWYQQTPGQGLQFLFEYFSETQRNKGNFPGRFSGRQFSNSRSEMNVSTLELGDSALYLCASSRDRNTEAFFGQGTRLTVV.

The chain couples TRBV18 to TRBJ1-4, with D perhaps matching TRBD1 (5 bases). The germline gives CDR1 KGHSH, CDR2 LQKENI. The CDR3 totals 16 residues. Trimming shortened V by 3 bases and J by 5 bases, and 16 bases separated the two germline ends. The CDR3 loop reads CASSPTALQGNEKLFF. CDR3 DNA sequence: TGTGCCAGCTCACCGACCGCGCTCCAGGGCAATGAAAAACTGTTTTTT.

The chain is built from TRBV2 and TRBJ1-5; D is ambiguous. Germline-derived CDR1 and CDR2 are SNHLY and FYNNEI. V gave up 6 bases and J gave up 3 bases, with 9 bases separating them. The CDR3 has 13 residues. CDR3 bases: TGTGCCAGCAGCGGGGAAATCAATCAGCCCCAGCATTTT. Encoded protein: CASSGEINQPQHF.

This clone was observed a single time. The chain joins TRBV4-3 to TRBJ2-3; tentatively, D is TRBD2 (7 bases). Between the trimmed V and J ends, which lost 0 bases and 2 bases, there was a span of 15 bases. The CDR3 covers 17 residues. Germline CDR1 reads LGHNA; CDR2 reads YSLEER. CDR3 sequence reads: CASSQDRGGGLTDTQYF. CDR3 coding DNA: TGCGCCAGCAGCCAAGATCGTGGGGGGGGGCTCACAGATACGCAGTATTTT.

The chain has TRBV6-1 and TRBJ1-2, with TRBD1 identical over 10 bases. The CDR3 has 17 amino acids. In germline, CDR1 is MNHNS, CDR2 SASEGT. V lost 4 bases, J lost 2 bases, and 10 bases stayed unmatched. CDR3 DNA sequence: TGTGCCAGCAGTGCAGAACCCCCGGGACAGGGGAACTATGGCTACACCTTC. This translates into CASSAEPPGQGNYGYTF.

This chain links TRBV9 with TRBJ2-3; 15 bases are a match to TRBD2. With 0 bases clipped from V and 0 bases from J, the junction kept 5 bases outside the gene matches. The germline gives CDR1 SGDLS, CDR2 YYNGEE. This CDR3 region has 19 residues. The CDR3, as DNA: TGTGCCAGCAGCGTAGCTAGCGGACTAGCGGGGGGGAGCACAGATACGCAGTATTTT. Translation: CASSVASGLAGGSTDTQYF.

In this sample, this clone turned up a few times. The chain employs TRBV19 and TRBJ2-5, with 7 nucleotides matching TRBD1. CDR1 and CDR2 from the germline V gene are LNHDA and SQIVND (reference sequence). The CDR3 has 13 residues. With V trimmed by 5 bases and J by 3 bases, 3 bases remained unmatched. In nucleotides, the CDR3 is TGTGCCAGTAGTCGACAGGGAAAAGAGACCCAGTACTTC. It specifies CASSRQGKETQYF.

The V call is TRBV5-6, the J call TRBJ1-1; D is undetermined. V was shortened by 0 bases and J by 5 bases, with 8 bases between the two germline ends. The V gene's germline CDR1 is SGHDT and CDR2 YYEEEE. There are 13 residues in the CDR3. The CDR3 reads CASSLGAITEAFF. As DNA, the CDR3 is TGTGCCAGCAGCTTGGGGGCCATTACTGAAGCTTTCTTT.

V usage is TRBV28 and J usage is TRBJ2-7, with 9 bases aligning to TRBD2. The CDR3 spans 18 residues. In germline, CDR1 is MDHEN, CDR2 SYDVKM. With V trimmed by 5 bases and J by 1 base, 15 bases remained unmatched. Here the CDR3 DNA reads TGTGCCAGCAGTGGCTCCCCGGGCGGGGGGGCCGGGTCCTACGAGCAGTACTTC. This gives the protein CASSGSPGGGAGSYEQYF. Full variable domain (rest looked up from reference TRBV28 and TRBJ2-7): DVKVTQSSRYLVKRTGEKVFLECVQDMDHENMFWYRQDPGLGLRLIYFSYDVKMKEKGDIPEGYSVSREKKERFSLILESASTNQTSMYLCASSGSPGGGAGSYEQYFGPGTRLTVT.

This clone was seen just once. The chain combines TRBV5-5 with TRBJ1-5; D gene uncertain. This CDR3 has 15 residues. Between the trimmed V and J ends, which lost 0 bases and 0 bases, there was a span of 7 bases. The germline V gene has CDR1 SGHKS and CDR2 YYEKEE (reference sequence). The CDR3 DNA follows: TGTGCCAGCAGCTTGGGGCACTATAGCAATCAGCCCCAGCATTTT. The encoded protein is CASSLGHYSNQPQHF.

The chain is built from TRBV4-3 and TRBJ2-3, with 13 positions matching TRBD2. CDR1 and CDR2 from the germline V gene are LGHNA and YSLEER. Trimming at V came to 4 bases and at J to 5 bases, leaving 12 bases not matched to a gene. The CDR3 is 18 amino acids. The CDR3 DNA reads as TGCGCCAGCAGCCCGAGGCCCACTAGCGGGGGGGCAGGAGATACGCAGTATTTT. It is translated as CASSPRPTSGGAGDTQYF.

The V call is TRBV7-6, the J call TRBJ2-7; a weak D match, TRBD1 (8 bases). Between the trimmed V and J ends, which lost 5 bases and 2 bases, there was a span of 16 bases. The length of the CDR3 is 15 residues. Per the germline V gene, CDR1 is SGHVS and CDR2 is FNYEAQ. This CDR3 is CASSPDRGGTYEQYF. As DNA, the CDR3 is TGTGCCAGCAGCCCTGACAGGGGAGGGACCTACGAGCAGTACTTC.

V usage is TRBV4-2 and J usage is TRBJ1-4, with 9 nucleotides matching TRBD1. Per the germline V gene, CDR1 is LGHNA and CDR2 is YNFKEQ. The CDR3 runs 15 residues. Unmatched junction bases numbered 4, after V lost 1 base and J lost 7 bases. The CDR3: CASSQATGGVEKLFF. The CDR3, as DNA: TGTGCCAGCAGCCAAGCGACAGGGGGAGTTGAAAAACTGTTTTTT.

The CDR3 sequence is CASMAGETQYF. In nucleotides, the CDR3 is TGCGCCAGCATGGCAGGGGAGACCCAGTACTTC. This rearrangement joins TRBV5-1 to TRBJ2-5; possible D gene TRBD1, 5 bases. Germline-derived CDR1 and CDR2 are SGHRS and YFSETQ. The germline V and J ends were trimmed by 6 bases and 5 bases, with 8 bases remaining between them. The CDR3 consists of 11 residues.

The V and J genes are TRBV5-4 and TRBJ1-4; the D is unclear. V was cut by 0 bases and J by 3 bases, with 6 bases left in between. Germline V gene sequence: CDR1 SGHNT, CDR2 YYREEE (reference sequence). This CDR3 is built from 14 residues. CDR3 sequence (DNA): TGTGCCAGCAGCTTGGCCGGGGCTAATGAAAAACTGTTTTTT. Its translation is CASSLAGANEKLFF.

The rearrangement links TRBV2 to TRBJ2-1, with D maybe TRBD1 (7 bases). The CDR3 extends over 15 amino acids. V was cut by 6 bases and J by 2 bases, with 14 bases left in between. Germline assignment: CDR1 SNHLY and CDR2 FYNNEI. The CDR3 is CASSGGQSPYNEQFF. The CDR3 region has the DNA TGTGCCAGCAGCGGGGGACAGTCCCCCTACAATGAGCAGTTCTTC.

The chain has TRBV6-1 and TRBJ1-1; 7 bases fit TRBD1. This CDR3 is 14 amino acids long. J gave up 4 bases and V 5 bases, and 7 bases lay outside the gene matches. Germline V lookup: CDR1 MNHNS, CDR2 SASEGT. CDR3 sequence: CASSPGQIFTEAFF. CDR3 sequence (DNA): TGTGCCAGCAGTCCGGGACAGATTTTCACTGAAGCTTTCTTT.